This T cell receptor beta chain originates from a study of OX40 agonist ivuxolimab in advanced cancers. General notes on the study: Ivuxolimab, which targeted the costimulatory receptor OX40 (CD134), was an agonistic, fully human IgG2 monoclonal antibody. Intravenous ivuxolimab was administered to patients every 2 weeks at six dose levels: 0.01, 0.1, 0.3, 1.5, 3 and 10 mg/kg. Among the approximately 50 dose-escalation patients, approximately 20 had hepatocellular carcinoma, roughly 15 melanoma, 9 renal cell carcinoma and 9 head and neck cancer. The dose-escalation cohort was 82.7% male with a mean age of 60 years, ranging from roughly 23 to 90. Prior anti-PD-1, anti-PD-L1 or anti-CTLA-4 therapy was permitted, and approximately 40% of dose-escalation patients had received checkpoint inhibitors. Partial responses occurred in three dose-escalation patients, of whom one had hepatocellular carcinoma and two had cutaneous melanoma. Peripheral TCRbeta sequencing was intended to test whether TCR sequence diversity was altered and clonal T-cell expansion was caused by ivuxolimab. The paper reports the monotherapy dose-escalation portion (N of about 47 patients) of the phase I ivuxolimab trial.

Genomic DNA was isolated from the sorted cells so that the TCRbeta CDR3 region could be sequenced. The immunoSEQ Assay was used to sequence the TCRbeta CDR3 regions. TCRdb stores this immuneACCESS table with in-frame sequences only. Part of the clones is absent; in the studies checked, under half of the shortfall reflects unresolved V genes, and no reason is known for the rest. The sample includes over 45,000 clones, with 70% to 90% observed a single time. The top ten clonotypes cover around 15% of the sample. Comment on this clone: It lacks a known antigen. The input lacks base qualities; no much larger clone sits a single base away.

Patients with a history of autoimmune disease or receiving systemic immunosuppression were excluded from the trial. Peripheral blood for TCR sequencing was collected from all dose cohorts at baseline, on cycle 4 day 1, and on cycle 7 day 1. The samples were taken from a phase I, first-in-human, multicenter, open-label dose-escalation trial of ivuxolimab. Adults with locally advanced or metastatic head and neck squamous cell, hepatocellular, melanoma or renal cell carcinoma were enrolled in the trial. Before TCR sequencing, CD4+ T cells and CD8+ T cells from peripheral blood were sorted into separate populations. Study-wide findings and limitations: In the 0.1-3.0 mg/kg groups, partial responders were among the patients with the lowest normalized peripheral clonal expansion, particularly in CD8+ T cells. Low levels of normalized T-cell clonal expansion were also seen in some patients who did not respond. The antigen specificity of the peripheral T cells that underwent clonal expansion was not determined. After ivuxolimab, CD8+ T cells had more expanded clones than CD4+ T cells on average. At doses of 0.1 to 3.0 mg/kg, clonal expansion of both CD4+ and CD8+ blood T cells was observed from baseline to week 6.

The TCR sequence derives from an adult with an advanced solid tumor such as melanoma, head and neck, liver or kidney cancer. The sequencing used CD4+ or CD8+ T cells sorted from blood, collected in a trial of the OX40 agonist ivuxolimab.

The bases are TGTGCCAGCAGCAATAAACTAAGACCGGGGGGAGTTGGCACAGATACGCAGTATTTT. Its coded protein is CASSNKLRPGGVGTDTQYF. The sequence links TRBV21-1 to TRBJ2-3; the table's D call TRBD2 went unverified against the DNA. TRBV21-1 is reported as a pseudogene. The CDR3 goes from the cysteine to the phenylalanine over 19 residues. Solely the CDR3 DNA is kept, with 57 bases framed from the first base.